This TCR beta chain came from a study of T cells after yellow fever vaccination. Per germline, CDR1 SGHNT and CDR2 YYREEE (reference sequence). The length of the CDR3 is 18 residues. V gave up 4 bases and J gave up 0 bases; unmatched junction bases: 6. Synthesis of TCR cDNA relied on 5'RACE template switching, which attached a universal primer site and UMIs. TCRdb redid the calling of the 5' RACE reads with MiXCR, one entry per CDR3 protein. The table records about 230,000 distinct CDR3 sequences, roughly 6.8% of them present only once. Whole-study findings and limits: Clones from primary vaccination mostly reappeared after the booster (approximately 95% CD4, around 90% CD8). The appearance of a small share of clonotypes in both CD4 and CD8 compartments was observed. The study found a weaker secondary response that peaked faster, day 5 versus 15.

For this clonotype: The antigen remains undetermined.

The origin of this receptor is a man aged 30 to 39 who received the YFV17D yellow fever vaccine. The chain uses TRBV5-4 and TRBJ2-3; 15 bases agree with TRBD2. The input for sequencing was CD4+ T cells sorted from PBMCs, taken on the day of the yellow fever booster vaccination. CDR3: CASSRGLAGGPSTDTQYF. CDR3 DNA sequence: TGTGCCAGCAGCAGGGGACTAGCGGGAGGCCCTAGCACAGATACGCAGTATTTT.